This T cell receptor beta chain emerged from a study of cytomegalovirus exposure and HLA in healthy donors. Regarding the study as a whole: The study found most TCR sequences rare, yet found some public TCRs in many donors. CMV antigen specificity of a few CMV-associated chains was confirmed in vitro.

As to this clone: Its antigen is not identified.

The V gene's germline CDR1 is SGHDN and CDR2 FVKESK. J was trimmed by 8 bases and V by 8 bases; bases with no gene match: 8. The CDR3 totals 13 residues. Assay used: immunoSEQ multiplex PCR; TCRdb lists only in-frame clones, some missing. Among roughly 140,000 clones, around nine tenths were seen once, and the ten largest hold 7.5% to 10%. This receptor was obtained from a young woman in good health and CMV-seropositive. The chain recombines TRBV14 with TRBJ2-1, with 8 bases identical to TRBD1. Sequenced material: PBMCs. CDR3 protein: CASADREVDEQFF. In nucleotides, the CDR3 is TGTGCCAGCGCGGACAGGGAAGTCGATGAGCAGTTCTTC.